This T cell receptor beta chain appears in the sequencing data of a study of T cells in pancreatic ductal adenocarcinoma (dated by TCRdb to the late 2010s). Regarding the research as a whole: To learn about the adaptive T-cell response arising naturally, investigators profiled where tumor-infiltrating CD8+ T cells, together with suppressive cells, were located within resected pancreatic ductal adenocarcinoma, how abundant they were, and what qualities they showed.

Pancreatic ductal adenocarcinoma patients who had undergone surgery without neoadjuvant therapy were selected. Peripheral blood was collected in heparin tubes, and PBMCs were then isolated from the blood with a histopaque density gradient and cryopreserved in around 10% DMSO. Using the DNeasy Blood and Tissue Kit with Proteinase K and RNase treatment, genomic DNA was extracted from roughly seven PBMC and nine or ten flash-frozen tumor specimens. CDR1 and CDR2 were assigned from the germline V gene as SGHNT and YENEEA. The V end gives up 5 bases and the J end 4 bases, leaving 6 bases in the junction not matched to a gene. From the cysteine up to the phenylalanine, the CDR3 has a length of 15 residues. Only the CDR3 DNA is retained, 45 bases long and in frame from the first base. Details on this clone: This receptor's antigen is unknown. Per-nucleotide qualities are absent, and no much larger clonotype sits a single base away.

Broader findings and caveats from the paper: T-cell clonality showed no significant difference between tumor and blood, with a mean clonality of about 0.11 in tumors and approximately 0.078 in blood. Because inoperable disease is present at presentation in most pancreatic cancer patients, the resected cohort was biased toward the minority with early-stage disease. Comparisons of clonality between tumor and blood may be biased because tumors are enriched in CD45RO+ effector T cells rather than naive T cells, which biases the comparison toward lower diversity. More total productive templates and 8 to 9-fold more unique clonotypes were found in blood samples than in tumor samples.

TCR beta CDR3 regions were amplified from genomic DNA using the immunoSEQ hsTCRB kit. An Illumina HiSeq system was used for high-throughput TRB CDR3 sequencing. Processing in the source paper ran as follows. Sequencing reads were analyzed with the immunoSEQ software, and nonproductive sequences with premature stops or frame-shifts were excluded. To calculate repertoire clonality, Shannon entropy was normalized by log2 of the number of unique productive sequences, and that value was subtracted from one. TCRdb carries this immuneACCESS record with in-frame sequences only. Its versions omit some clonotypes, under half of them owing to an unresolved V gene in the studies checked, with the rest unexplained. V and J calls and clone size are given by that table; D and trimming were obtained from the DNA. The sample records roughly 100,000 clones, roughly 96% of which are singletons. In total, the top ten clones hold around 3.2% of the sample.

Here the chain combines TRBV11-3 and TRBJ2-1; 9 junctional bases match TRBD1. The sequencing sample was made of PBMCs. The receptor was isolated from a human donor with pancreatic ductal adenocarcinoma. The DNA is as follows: TGTGCCAGCAGCCCGGGACAGGGCATATACAATGAGCAGTTCTTC. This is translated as CASSPGQGIYNEQFF. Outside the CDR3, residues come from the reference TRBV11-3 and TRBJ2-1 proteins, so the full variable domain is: EAGVVQSPRYKIIEKKQPVAFWCNPISGHNTLYWYLQNLGQGPELLIRYENEEAVDDSQLPKDRFSAERLKGVDSTLKIQPAELGDSAVYLCASSPGQGIYNEQFFGPGTRLTVL.